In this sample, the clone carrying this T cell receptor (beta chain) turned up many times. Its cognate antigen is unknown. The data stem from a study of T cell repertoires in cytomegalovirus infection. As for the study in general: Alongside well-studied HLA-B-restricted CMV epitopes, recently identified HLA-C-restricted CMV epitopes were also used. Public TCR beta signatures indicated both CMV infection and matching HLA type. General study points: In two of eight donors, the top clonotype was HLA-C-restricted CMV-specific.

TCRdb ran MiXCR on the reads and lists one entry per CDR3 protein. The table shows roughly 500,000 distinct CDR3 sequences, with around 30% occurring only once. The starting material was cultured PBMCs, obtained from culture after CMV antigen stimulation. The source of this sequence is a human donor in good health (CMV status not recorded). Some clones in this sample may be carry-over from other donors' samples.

CDR3 protein: CASSLTSSGTQETQYF. CDR3 coding DNA: TGTGCCAGCAGCTTAACTTCTAGCGGTACACAAGAGACCCAGTACTTC. The chain recombines TRBV7-3 with TRBJ2-5; 7 positions agree with TRBD2. This CDR3 has 16 amino acids. V was pared by 0 bases and J by 2 bases, with 6 bases of the junction left unmatched. Germline V gene lookup returns CDR1 SGHTA and CDR2 FQGTGA.